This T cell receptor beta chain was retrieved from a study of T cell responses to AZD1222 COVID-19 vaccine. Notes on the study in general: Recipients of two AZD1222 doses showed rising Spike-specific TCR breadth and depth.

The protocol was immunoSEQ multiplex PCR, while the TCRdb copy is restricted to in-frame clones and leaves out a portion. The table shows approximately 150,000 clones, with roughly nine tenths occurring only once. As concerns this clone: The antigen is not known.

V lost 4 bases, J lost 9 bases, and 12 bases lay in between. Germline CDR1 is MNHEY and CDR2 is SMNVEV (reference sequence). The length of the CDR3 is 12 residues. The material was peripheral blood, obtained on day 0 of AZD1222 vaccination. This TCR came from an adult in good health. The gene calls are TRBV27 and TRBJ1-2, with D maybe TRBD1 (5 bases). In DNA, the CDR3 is TGTGCCAGCAGTTCGACAGTGGGGAGCTACACCTTC. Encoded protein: CASSSTVGSYTF.